What follows are 15 T cell receptor beta chains derived from one specimen sequenced in a study of T cell responses to AZD1222 COVID-19 vaccine. Sequencing used immunoSEQ multiplex PCR; TCRdb keeps in-frame clones, though not all of them. The repertoire includes about 81,000 clones, 75% to 95% of them detected once, and around a tenth sits in the top ten. Sequenced here: peripheral blood, sampled 28 days after the second AZD1222 dose. All receptors derive from an adult who received the AZD1222 COVID-19 vaccine.

For this clone: The same CDR3 arises from other DNA sequences in this sample as well. J is TRBJ2-7 and V is TRBV2; TRBD2 agrees at 14 bases. The CDR3 has 14 amino acids. From germline, CDR1 is SNHLY and CDR2 FYNNEI. The V and J ends lost 6 bases and 4 bases, in that order; junction bases with no gene match: 2. The CDR3 protein is CASRGTSGGYEQYF. The CDR3 DNA is TGTGCCAGCAGGGGGACTAGCGGGGGTTACGAGCAGTACTTC.

This chain connects TRBV18 to TRBJ1-5; D gene uncertain. The CDR3 sequence is 16 residues long. V was clipped by 1 base and J by 4 bases, with 14 bases between them. From germline, CDR1 is KGHSH and CDR2 LQKENI. The CDR3 sequence: CASSPLPGPSNQPQHF. The CDR3 bases are TGTGCCAGCTCACCACTTCCAGGACCGAGTAATCAGCCCCAGCATTTT.

The chain carries TRBV19 and TRBJ1-6; no definite D call. Germline assignment: CDR1 LNHDA and CDR2 SQIVND (reference sequence). V shed 5 bases and J shed 7 bases, with 6 bases lying between them. The CDR3 contains 12 residues. The CDR3 loop is CASSPPNSPLHF. CDR3 in DNA: TGTGCCAGTAGTCCCCCCAATTCACCCCTCCACTTT.

The V and J genes are TRBV30 and TRBJ1-1; D is undetermined. Germline V gene data show CDR1 as GTSNPN and CDR2 as SVGIG (reference sequence). The CDR3 covers 10 residues. The germline V and J ends were trimmed by 5 bases and 6 bases, with 7 bases remaining between them. In nucleotides, the CDR3 is TGTGCCTGGGGGCGGCCTGAAGCTTTCTTT. It yields the protein CAWGRPEAFF.

This chain links TRBV19 with TRBJ1-5; D is unresolved. The CDR3 sequence is 17 residues long. V dropped 2 bases and J dropped 2 bases, with 16 bases sitting between them. Per the germline V gene, CDR1 is LNHDA and CDR2 is SQIVND (reference sequence). CDR3 nucleotide sequence: TGTGCCAGTAGTATATTTGGCGGGGAGTTGGGCAATCAGCCCCAGCATTTT. Translating gives CASSIFGGELGNQPQHF.

The V and J genes are TRBV12-5 and TRBJ1-1; D gene ambiguous. Looked up from germline, CDR1 is LGHNT and CDR2 is FRNRAP. The CDR3 loop spans 14 amino acids. V lost 3 bases, J lost 1 base, and 9 bases lay in between. Written as DNA, the CDR3 is TGTGCTAGTGGTTTATCACCGGAGAACACTGAAGCTTTCTTT. Translation: CASGLSPENTEAFF.

A single count supports this clone. The CDR3 DNA reads TGTGCCAGCAGCTTAAGAGGGGACTTATACAATGAGCAGTTCTTC. This encodes CASSLRGDLYNEQFF. V and J are TRBV11-2 and TRBJ2-1; a weak D match, TRBD2 (6 bases). The CDR3 sequence is 15 residues long. Between the trimmed V and J ends, which lost 2 bases and 4 bases, there was a span of 12 bases. The germline V gene has CDR1 SGHAT and CDR2 FQNNGV.

V and J are TRBV5-1 and TRBJ1-5, with D unclear. This CDR3 comprises 16 residues. Germline assignment: CDR1 SGHRS and CDR2 YFSETQ. Trimming cost V 4 bases and J 0 bases, with 14 bases left between them. CDR3 DNA sequence: TGCGCCAGCAGCCTGACCCCAGGTTATAGCAATCAGCCCCAGCATTTT. This translates into CASSLTPGYSNQPQHF.

This chain uses TRBV29-1 with TRBJ1-1; D gene ambiguous. Looked up from germline, CDR1 is SQVTM and CDR2 is ANQGSEA. The CDR3 consists of 13 residues. V lost 1 base and J lost 3, with 9 bases in between. The chain's CDR3 is CSVEVTRDTEAFF. In nucleotides, the CDR3 is TGCAGCGTTGAAGTTACTCGGGACACTGAAGCTTTCTTT.

The rearrangement joins TRBV7-8 to TRBJ1-5; the D is unclear. This CDR3 region has 17 residues. V lost 5 bases and J lost 5, with 22 bases in between. Germline CDR1 is SGHVS and CDR2 is FQNEAQ. The CDR3 loop is CASSPRAGSSGYQPQHF. CDR3 DNA sequence: TGTGCCAGCAGCCCCCGTGCTGGTTCGTCGGGGTATCAGCCCCAGCATTTT.

This chain connects TRBV5-1 to TRBJ1-1, with 8 bases aligning to TRBD1. The CDR3 consists of 17 residues. The germline CDR1 and CDR2 sequences are SGHRS and YFSETQ. J was trimmed by 3 bases and V by 0 bases; bases with no gene match: 10. The chain's CDR3 is CASSLDTRQGAYTEAFF. The CDR3 DNA sequence: TGCGCCAGCAGCTTGGATACTAGGCAGGGGGCGTACACTGAAGCTTTCTTT.

The chain joins TRBV23-1 to TRBJ1-5; 11 positions match TRBD1. Being an ORF, TRBV23-1 has a function that is uncertain. V lost 4 bases to trimming and J lost 5 bases; unmatched junction nucleotides: 13. The CDR3 consists of 18 residues. CDR3 in amino acids: CASSRPPGDRGKDQPQHF. The DNA of the CDR3 is TGCGCCAGCAGTCGGCCCCCCGGGGACAGGGGGAAGGATCAGCCCCAGCATTTT.

V usage is TRBV27 and J usage is TRBJ2-7; D is uncertain. CDR1 and CDR2 from the germline V gene are MNHEY and SMNVEV (reference sequence). The CDR3 loop spans 12 amino acids. Between the trimmed V and J ends, which lost 5 bases and 2 bases, there was a span of 7 bases. The CDR3 DNA sequence: TGTGCCAGCAGTCCCCGTCCCTACGAGCAGTACTTC. As protein: CASSPRPYEQYF.

CDR3: CASSSPRGRVTEAFF. As DNA, the CDR3 is TGTGCCAGCAGTTCACCCCGGGGCAGGGTGACTGAAGCTTTCTTT. The genes are TRBV27 and TRBJ1-1, with D possibly being TRBD1 (5 bases). V was pared by 4 bases and J by 5 bases, with 17 bases between. Germline V gene data show CDR1 as MNHEY and CDR2 as SMNVEV (reference sequence). This CDR3 region has 15 residues.

This rearrangement joins TRBV28 to TRBJ1-5; D is perhaps TRBD1 (6 bases). Germline CDR1 reads MDHEN; CDR2 reads SYDVKM. Trimming took off 6 bases at V and 5 bases at J, with 11 bases between the two ends. The CDR3 spans 13 residues. CDR3 sequence reads: CASREGGDQPQHF. The CDR3 bases are TGTGCCAGCAGGGAAGGGGGGGATCAGCCCCAGCATTTT.